The source of this TCR beta chain is a study of beta chain features in type 1 diabetes. CDR1 and CDR2 from the germline V gene are SGHRS and YFSETQ. This CDR3 is 13 amino acids long. V was pared by 5 bases and J by 0 bases, with 6 bases between. This clone was seen a few times. Antigen unknown. This sample also contains other DNA sequences that code for the same CDR3. All of the isolated RNA was reverse transcribed, so expressed TCRB transcripts were sequenced. Some clones are missing from TCRdb's copy, which holds only in-frame ones; the method was immunoSEQ multiplex PCR. The sample lists over 600,000 clones, 9.5% to 15% occurring once. Study-wide results and caveats: TCRB CDR3s from Type 1 diabetes patients were moderately but significantly shorter in all four CD4+ subsets.

The chain links TRBV5-1 to TRBJ1-5; D gene uncertain. The receptor's source is a man aged 25-45 years with type 1 diabetes. Sequencing was done on a sample of naive CD4+ T cells from blood. CDR3 loop: CASRQDSNQPQHF. In DNA form, the CDR3 reads TGCGCCAGCAGGCAGGATAGCAATCAGCCCCAGCATTTT. Filled out from reference TRBV5-1 and TRBJ1-5, the complete variable domain reads KAGVTQTPRYLIKTRGQQVTLSCSPISGHRSVSWYQQTPGQGLQFLFEYFSETQRNKGNFPGRFSGRQFSNSRSEMNVSTLELGDSALYLCASRQDSNQPQHFGDGTRLSIL.